This T cell receptor beta chain was captured in a study of blood T cell repertoires in COVID-19. Study-level information: Spain, Italy and the United States supplied samples that represented acute and convalescent COVID-19. PBMCs, B-cell-depleted T cells, or T cells were the source of the cDNA or gDNA that made up the material.

V shed 5 bases and J 7 bases; nucleotides not matched to a gene: 9. This CDR3 contains 15 residues. The germline V gene has CDR1 LGHNA and CDR2 YNFKEQ. Under the authors' procedure: Quantification of nucleated cells was approximated via reference gene primer amplification. Repertoires were generated with immunoSEQ multiplex PCR, while TCRdb's copy carries only in-frame clones and drops some. The DNA gave D and trimming, while V, J and clone size come from that table. The sample includes 56,000 or so clones, about 90% of them seen just once. Input material: peripheral blood. The chain links TRBV4-2 to TRBJ2-1; 9 nucleotides align to TRBD1. The receptor was derived from an elderly woman with active COVID-19. This chain's CDR3 is CASSSRDRAGNEQFF. In DNA form, the CDR3 reads TGTGCCAGCAGCTCCCGGGACAGGGCTGGTAATGAGCAGTTCTTC.